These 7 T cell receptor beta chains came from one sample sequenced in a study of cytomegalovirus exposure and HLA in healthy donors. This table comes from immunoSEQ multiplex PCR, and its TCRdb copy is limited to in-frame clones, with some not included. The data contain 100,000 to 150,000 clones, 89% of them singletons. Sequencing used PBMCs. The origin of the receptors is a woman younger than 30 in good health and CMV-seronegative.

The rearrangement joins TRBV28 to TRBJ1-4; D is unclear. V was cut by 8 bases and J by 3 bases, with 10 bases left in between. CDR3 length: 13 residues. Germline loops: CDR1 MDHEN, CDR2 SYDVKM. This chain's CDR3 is CASLAVPNEKLFF. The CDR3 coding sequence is TGTGCCAGCCTCGCGGTACCTAATGAAAAACTGTTTTTT.

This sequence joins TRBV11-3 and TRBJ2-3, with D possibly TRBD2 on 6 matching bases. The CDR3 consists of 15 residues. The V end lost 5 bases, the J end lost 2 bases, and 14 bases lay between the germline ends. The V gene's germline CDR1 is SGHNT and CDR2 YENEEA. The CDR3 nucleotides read TGTGCCAGCAGCCCTGGGGAGGCGCACACAGATACGCAGTATTTT. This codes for CASSPGEAHTDTQYF.

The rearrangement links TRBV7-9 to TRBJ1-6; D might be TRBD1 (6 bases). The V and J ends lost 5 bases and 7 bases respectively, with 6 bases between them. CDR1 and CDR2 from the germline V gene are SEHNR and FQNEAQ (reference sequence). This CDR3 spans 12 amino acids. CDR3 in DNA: TGTGCCAGCAGCCAGGGGAATTCACCCCTCCACTTT. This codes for CASSQGNSPLHF. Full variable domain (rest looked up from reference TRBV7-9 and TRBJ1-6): DTGVSQNPRHKITKRGQNVTFRCDPISEHNRLYWYRQTLGQGPEFLTYFQNEAQLEKSRLLSDRFSAERPKGSFSTLEIQRTEQGDSAMYLCASSQGNSPLHFGNGTRLTVT.

The CDR3 DNA sequence: TGTGCCAGCAAATCCACCCAACAGGGAAACAATGAGCAGTTCTTC. It encodes CASKSTQQGNNEQFF. This sequence joins TRBV27 and TRBJ2-1, with a possible D match to TRBD1 (6 bases). Germline lookup yields CDR1 MNHEY and CDR2 SMNVEV (reference sequence). With 7 bases removed from V and 5 bases from J, the gap between germline ends came to 18 bases. The CDR3 loop spans 15 amino acids.

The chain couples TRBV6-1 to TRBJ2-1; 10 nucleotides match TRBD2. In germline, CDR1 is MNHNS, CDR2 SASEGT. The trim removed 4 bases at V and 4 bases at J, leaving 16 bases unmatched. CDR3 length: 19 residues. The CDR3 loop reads CASSAPTLDSGGPYNEQFF. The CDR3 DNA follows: TGTGCCAGCAGTGCCCCCACCCTGGATAGCGGGGGGCCGTACAATGAGCAGTTCTTC.

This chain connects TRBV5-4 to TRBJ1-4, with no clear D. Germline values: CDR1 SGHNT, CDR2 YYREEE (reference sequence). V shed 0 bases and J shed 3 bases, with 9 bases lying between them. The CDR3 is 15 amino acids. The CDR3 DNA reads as TGTGCCAGCAGCTTGGGAGGCGCCGCTAATGAAAAACTGTTTTTT. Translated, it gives CASSLGGAANEKLFF.

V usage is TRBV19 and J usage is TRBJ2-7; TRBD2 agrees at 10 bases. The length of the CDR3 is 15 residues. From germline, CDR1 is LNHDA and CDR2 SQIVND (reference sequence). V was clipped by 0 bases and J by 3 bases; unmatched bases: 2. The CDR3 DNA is TGTGCCAGTAGTATAGACGGGACTAGCGACTACGAGCAGTACTTC. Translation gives CASSIDGTSDYEQYF.